This T cell receptor (beta chain) is drawn from a study of blood T cells in healthy people across ages. Primed by a sample-barcoded 5' primer and a J-beta primer mix, a second PCR proceeded for 7 to 11 cycles. TCRdb reprocessed the 5' RACE reads via MiXCR and lists one record per CDR3 protein. The sample contains 550,000 to 800,000 distinct CDR3 sequences, about 30% of which appear only once. Peripheral blood samples of 7.5 to 10 milliliters were drawn from each donor. Looked up from germline, CDR1 is MDHEN and CDR2 is SYDVKM. This CDR3 region has 17 residues. Trimming removed 4 bases at V and 3 bases at J, with 22 bases between.

The J gene is TRBJ2-7, the V gene TRBV28; a weak D match, TRBD2 (6 bases). This receptor was identified in an elderly woman in good health. The source material was blood. CDR3 coding DNA: TGTGCCAGCAGTTCTCCCGGTGCCGGGGGAAAAGGCTACGAGCAGTACTTC. Its translation: CASSSPGAGGKGYEQYF.